The present T cell receptor beta chain was sequenced within a study of T cell responses to AZD1222 COVID-19 vaccine. Produced via immunoSEQ multiplex PCR; TCRdb's table is partial and in-frame only. The sample carries 43,000 or so clones, 80% to 95% recorded once. V was shortened by 4 bases and J by 5 bases, with 12 bases between the two germline ends. This CDR3 contains 13 residues. Germline V lookup: CDR1 SGHTS, CDR2 YDEGEE. In the case of this clone: Its cognate antigen is unknown.

Study-level findings and limits: Per reports, nearly half of all spike-specific TCRs target regions that are unmutated in variants. Donor demographics were predominantly white British with a female majority; clonal diversity may be underestimated. None of the repertoires were sampled until the peak T cell response had passed. Across the whole spike, CD4 TCRs peaked at regions 160-218 and 743-854.

This chain connects TRBV5-8 to TRBJ1-2, with D perhaps matching TRBD1 (5 bases). This TCR derives from an adult who received the AZD1222 COVID-19 vaccine. The sample in question was peripheral blood, obtained 28 days after the second AZD1222 dose. The CDR3 is CASSPGLKYGYTF. The CDR3 nucleotides are TGTGCCAGCAGCCCAGGGTTAAAGTATGGCTACACCTTC.